Listed here is a single TCR beta chain. The sample originates from a study of blood T cell repertoires in COVID-19. Across the whole study: COVID-19 samples from acute and convalescent phases originated in the United States, Italy and Spain. Sources were T cells, B-cell-depleted T cells, or PBMCs; the material itself was cDNA or gDNA.

Per the authors' pipeline: Reference gene primer amplification in the assay estimated nucleated cell counts. Libraries were prepared by immunoSEQ multiplex PCR; TCRdb keeps only in-frame clonotypes and omits some of them. Clone size and the V and J calls come from that table; the DNA yielded D and trimming. The top ten hold roughly 2.5% of the sample, which has over 200,000 clones, approximately 91% seen once. Germline V lookup: CDR1 SGHNT, CDR2 YYREEE (reference sequence). V dropped 6 bases and J dropped 8 bases, with 14 bases sitting between them. The CDR3 sequence is 12 residues long. V and J are TRBV5-4 and TRBJ1-2; D may be TRBD1 (5 bases). The sample consisted of peripheral blood. The sequence was obtained from a woman in her fifties or sixties with acute or convalescent COVID-19. The chain's CDR3 is CASNWWGVGYTF. The CDR3 bases are TGTGCCAGCAATTGGTGGGGGGTCGGCTACACCTTC.